The 14 T cell receptor beta chains below were found in one sample sequenced in a study of response to subunit inactivated influenza vaccine. In TCRdb, the RT-PCR reads were re-called with MiXCR into one record per CDR3 protein. This sample has about half a million distinct CDR3 sequences, with approximately 7.6% found just once. Here the sequenced sample was PBMCs from blood, taken roughly 24 months after vaccination. All receptors derive from a man aged 50 to 69 who received an inactivated influenza vaccine.

There are a few counts of this clonotype. The chain joins TRBV20-1 to TRBJ1-2, with D uncertain. The CDR3 extends over 17 amino acids. Trimming shortened V by 3 bases and J by 7 bases, and 27 bases separated the two germline ends. CDR1 and CDR2 (germline): DFQATT, SNEGSKA (reference sequence). In nucleotides, the CDR3 is TGCAGTGCTAGGGTCACGGGCTCCAGAACCCTCGTCTCTGGCTACACCTTC. It specifies CSARVTGSRTLVSGYTF.

This clonotype appeared many times. The chain uses TRBV9 and TRBJ2-1; 9 bases match TRBD2. V shed 0 bases and J 0 bases; nucleotides not matched to a gene: 10. Germline CDR1 and CDR2: SGDLS and YYNGEE. This CDR3 is 19 amino acids long. The CDR3 DNA follows: TGTGCCAGCAGCGTAGCTTTAGCGGGGGTCACGAGCTCCTACAATGAGCAGTTCTTC. It specifies CASSVALAGVTSSYNEQFF.

This clonotype was seen more than once but under ten times. The gene calls are TRBV3-1 and TRBJ1-1, with unresolved D. Germline loops: CDR1 LGHDT, CDR2 YNNKEL (reference sequence). V lost 1 base and J 6 bases, leaving 9 bases between the germline ends. The CDR3 contains 13 residues. The CDR3 DNA reads as TGTGCCAGCAGCCAAGCAGGAGTCGCTGAAGCTTTCTTT. Residues: CASSQAGVAEAFF. The complete variable domain, with remaining parts taken from reference TRBV3-1 and TRBJ1-1, reads DTAVSQTPKYLVTQMGNDKSIKCEQNLGHDTMYWYKQDSKKFLKIMFSYNNKELIINETVPNRFSPKSPDKAHLNLHINSLELGDSAVYFCASSQAGVAEAFFGQGTRLTVV.

The V gene is TRBV12-3 or TRBV12-4, the J gene TRBJ2-1; weak D call: TRBD2 (5 bases). V was pared by 6 bases and J by 5 bases, with 14 bases between. CDR3 length equals 14 residues. CDR3 region: CASSASYPNNEQFF. In nucleotides, the CDR3 is TGTGCCAGCAGCGCTAGCTACCCAAACAATGAGCAGTTCTTC.

This clonotype occurred many times. The rearrangement uses TRBV4-2 and TRBJ2-7; TRBD1 aligns across 7 bases. The junction had 9 bases not matched to a gene; V was cut back by 4 bases and J by 6 bases. This CDR3 has 14 amino acids. Germline V gene lookup returns CDR1 LGHNA and CDR2 YNFKEQ. In nucleotides, the CDR3 is TGTGCCAGCAGCCCCACCGGACAGGATGGCGAGCAGTACTTC. Protein product: CASSPTGQDGEQYF.

In its sample, this clonotype was seen many times. This chain connects TRBV20-1 to TRBJ1-1; 7 bases line up with TRBD1. J gave up 10 bases and V 5 bases, and 16 bases lay outside the gene matches. Germline V CDR1 and CDR2: DFQATT, SNEGSKA (reference sequence). The CDR3 covers 14 residues. CDR3 DNA: TGCAGTGCTGGGAGTGGACAGGTTTGGGAGGGAGCTTTCTTT. Its protein product is CSAGSGQVWEGAFF.

This clonotype was picked up a small number of times. The rearrangement joins TRBV7-6 to TRBJ2-2; possible D gene TRBD1, 5 bases. V shed 1 base and J shed 1 base, with 13 bases lying between them. CDR1 and CDR2 from the germline V gene are SGHVS and FNYEAQ. This CDR3 contains 17 residues. DNA for the CDR3: TGTGCCAGCAGCTTAGTGACCCGGACACGGAACACCGGGGAGCTGTTTTTT. Translating gives CASSLVTRTRNTGELFF.

The sample holds many counts of this clonotype. The rearrangement links TRBV4-3 to TRBJ1-2; D is unresolved. Germline-derived CDR1 and CDR2 are LGHNA and YSLEER. Trimming shortened V by 0 bases and J by 4 bases, and 9 bases separated the two germline ends. This CDR3 is built from 14 residues. CDR3 sequence: CASSQDWAVYGYTF. The CDR3 bases are TGCGCCAGCAGCCAAGATTGGGCAGTCTATGGCTACACCTTC.

The J gene is TRBJ2-3, the V gene TRBV7-2, with 7 bases that match TRBD2. The junction had 11 bases not matched to a gene; V was cut back by 4 bases and J by 4 bases. The CDR3 is 16 residues long. The germline V gene has CDR1 SGHTA and CDR2 FQGNSA. The CDR3 reads CASSWGAGNPPDTQYF. The CDR3 DNA sequence: TGTGCCAGCAGCTGGGGAGCGGGAAATCCCCCAGATACGCAGTATTTT.

This clonotype has just a few counts. V and J are TRBV20-1 and TRBJ2-1, with a possible D match to TRBD2 (7 bases). Germline V gives CDR1 DFQATT, CDR2 SNEGSKA (reference sequence). The CDR3 sequence is 13 residues long. V lost 3 bases and J lost 6, with 12 bases in between. For the CDR3, the DNA is TGCAGTGCTAGCTGGGGGGGCCTCAATGAGCAGTTCTTC. Translating it yields CSASWGGLNEQFF.

The rearrangement links TRBV23-1 to TRBJ2-7; D is unclear. TRBV23-1 is marked as an open reading frame, function uncertain. V lost 0 bases to trimming and J lost 3 bases, with 6 bases between them. The CDR3 consists of 13 residues. CDR3 sequence reads: CASSQSFCYEQYF. The CDR3 nucleotides read TGCGCCAGCAGTCAATCGTTCTGCTACGAGCAGTACTTC.

The rearrangement uses TRBV9 and TRBJ1-5; 7 nucleotides match TRBD1. The CDR3 covers 15 residues. With 0 bases clipped from V and 2 bases from J, the junction kept 2 bases outside the gene matches. Germline V CDR1 and CDR2: SGDLS, YYNGEE. The CDR3 region is CASSVGGGGNQPQHF. CDR3 nucleotide sequence: TGTGCCAGCAGCGTAGGAGGGGGCGGCAATCAGCCCCAGCATTTT.

The table lists this clonotype with many counts. CDR3 region: CASSPGTSAYNEQFF. CDR3 DNA: TGCGCCAGCAGCCCCGGGACTAGCGCCTACAATGAGCAGTTCTTC. The V and J genes are TRBV5-1 and TRBJ2-1; the match to TRBD2 covers 10 bases. V lost 4 bases to trimming and J lost 2 bases; unmatched junction nucleotides: 3. The CDR3 covers 15 residues. CDR1 and CDR2 (germline): SGHRS, YFSETQ.

This clonotype was observed a few times. The chain links TRBV3-1 to TRBJ2-3; TRBD2 matches 10 bases. Looked up from germline, CDR1 is LGHDT and CDR2 is YNNKEL (reference sequence). This CDR3 region has 15 residues. V trimming: 1 base; J trimming: 9 bases; junction bases outside the gene matches: 7. The CDR3 sequence: CASSQGLAGGSTQYF. The CDR3 coding sequence is TGTGCCAGCAGCCAAGGATTAGCGGGGGGTTCAACGCAGTATTTT.